Shown below are 13 T cell receptor beta chains from a single sample sequenced in a study of cytomegalovirus exposure and HLA in healthy donors. Primers: 60 Vbeta forward and 13 Jbeta reverse. Libraries were prepared by immunoSEQ multiplex PCR; TCRdb keeps only in-frame clonotypes and omits some of them. The data hold about 130,000 clones, with 70% to 80% observed a single time. The sample consisted of PBMCs. The receptors stem from a man aged 50-60 years in good health and CMV-seronegative.

The chain carries TRBV5-1 and TRBJ2-5; TRBD2 is a possible D gene (5 bases). This CDR3 is 15 amino acids long. Per germline, CDR1 SGHRS and CDR2 YFSETQ. V lost 3 bases and J lost 5, with 17 bases in between. The CDR3, as DNA: TGCGCCAGCAGCTCCCCAACTCGGGGTGTTGAGACCCAGTACTTC. Its protein is CASSSPTRGVETQYF.

This chain connects TRBV6-5 to TRBJ2-5; perhaps TRBD2 as D (7 bases). CDR3 length: 15 residues. Germline lookup yields CDR1 MNHEY and CDR2 SVGAGI. V gave up 5 bases and J gave up 5 bases, with 18 bases separating them. The CDR3 sequence is CASSARWGGQETQYF. The CDR3, as DNA: TGTGCCAGCAGTGCCAGGTGGGGGGGCCAGGAGACCCAGTACTTC.

Note on this clone: One junction end disagrees with the germline gene, perhaps due to a read error. The chain has TRBV7-7 and TRBJ2-7, with a tentative D call TRBD2 (5 bases). This CDR3 region has 15 residues. CDR1 is SSHAT and CDR2 is FNYEAQ in the germline V gene (reference sequence). CDR3 sequence reads: CASSLVDLGSYEQYF. The DNA of the CDR3 is TGTGCTAGCAGCTTAGTGGACTTAGGATCCTACGAGCAGTACTTC.

At least ten counts were recorded for this clone. The genes are TRBV28 and TRBJ1-4; 10 bases align to TRBD1. This CDR3 spans 15 amino acids. With V trimmed by 5 bases and J by 5 bases, 5 bases remained unmatched. The germline CDR1 and CDR2 sequences are MDHEN and SYDVKM. The CDR3, as DNA: TGTGCCAGCAGTATGCTGGGACAGGGGAATGAAAAACTGTTTTTT. Translated, it gives CASSMLGQGNEKLFF.

The chain is built from TRBV30 and TRBJ2-1, with 10 bases that match TRBD2. The CDR3 consists of 17 residues. CDR1 and CDR2 from the germline V gene are GTSNPN and SVGIG (reference sequence). The J segment lost 4 bases and the V segment lost 3 bases, leaving 12 bases of the junction unmatched. DNA of the CDR3: TGTGCCTGGAGAGGACTAGCGGTCGACCTGCGTTACAATGAGCAGTTCTTC. This encodes CAWRGLAVDLRYNEQFF.

This clone was counted only a few times. This chain's CDR3 is CASSVDGGDNQPQHF. CDR3 bases: TGTGCCAGCAGCGTAGATGGGGGGGACAATCAGCCCCAGCATTTT. The gene calls are TRBV9 and TRBJ1-5, with D perhaps matching TRBD1 (5 bases). The germline V and J ends were trimmed by 0 bases and 3 bases, with 10 bases remaining between them. This CDR3 has 15 amino acids. The germline V gene encodes CDR1 SGDLS and CDR2 YYNGEE. The entire variable domain, with the rest obtained from reference TRBV9 and TRBJ1-5, is as follows: DSGVTQTPKHLITATGQRVTLRCSPRSGDLSVYWYQQSLDQGLQFLIQYYNGEERAKGNILERFSAQQFPDLHSELNLSSLELGDSALYFCASSVDGGDNQPQHFGDGTRLSIL.

This clone has just one count. The chain combines TRBV29-1 with TRBJ2-1; TRBD1 matches at 10 bases. Germline V gives CDR1 SQVTM, CDR2 ANQGSEA. The trim removed 4 bases at V and 6 bases at J, leaving 6 bases unmatched. The CDR3 runs 14 residues. The CDR3, as DNA: TGCAGCGTTGGTCAAGGGACAGGGGCCAATGAGCAGTTCTTC. As protein: CSVGQGTGANEQFF.

This chain joins TRBV13 and TRBJ2-7; 12 bases map to TRBD2. V was pared by 5 bases and J by 5 bases, with 4 bases of the junction left unmatched. CDR3 length equals 14 residues. CDR1 and CDR2 from the germline V gene are PRHDT and FYEKMQ (reference sequence). The CDR3 sequence is CASSRTSGTDEQYF. The DNA for the CDR3 is TGTGCCAGCAGCCGGACTAGCGGGACAGACGAGCAGTACTTC.

This rearrangement joins TRBV9 to TRBJ2-6; the match to TRBD2 covers 9 bases. V lost 1 base to trimming and J lost 0 bases; unmatched junction nucleotides: 2. The germline gives CDR1 SGDLS, CDR2 YYNGEE. This CDR3 spans 17 amino acids. The DNA for the CDR3 is TGTGCCAGCAGCGTAAGCGGGAGGAACTCTGGGGCCAACGTCCTGACTTTC. Amino acids: CASSVSGRNSGANVLTF.

The V gene is TRBV5-4, the J gene TRBJ1-2, with TRBD1 matching over 7 bases. Germline trimming cut 1 base from V and 7 bases from J; bases unmatched to any gene: 7. CDR3 size: 14 residues. The germline V gene encodes CDR1 SGHNT and CDR2 YYREEE (reference sequence). The CDR3: CASSLRQGLAGYTF. The CDR3 nucleotides read TGTGCCAGCAGCTTGAGACAGGGCTTGGCTGGCTACACCTTC.

The CDR3 coding sequence is TGCGCCAGCAGCTTGGGGCGGGGTCCGAGCACAGATACGCAGTATTTT. Protein: CASSLGRGPSTDTQYF. J is TRBJ2-3 and V is TRBV5-1; D is perhaps TRBD2 (6 bases). Germline CDR1 and CDR2: SGHRS and YFSETQ. The ends were cut back, 0 bases at V and 0 bases at J, with 11 bases in the middle. This CDR3 is 16 amino acids long.

This clone appeared a few times. V is TRBV4-3 and J is TRBJ1-3; 8 bases fit TRBD1. Germline-derived CDR1 and CDR2 are LGHNA and YSLEER. V trimming: 3 bases; J trimming: 4 bases; junction bases outside the gene matches: 8. CDR3 length: 16 residues. Here the CDR3 reads CASSQKTGDAGNTIYF. As DNA, the CDR3 is TGCGCCAGCAGCCAGAAGACAGGGGATGCAGGAAACACCATATATTTT.

This chain links TRBV28 with TRBJ2-5; D remains ambiguous. Germline V gene lookup returns CDR1 MDHEN and CDR2 SYDVKM. This CDR3 has 10 residues. The V end was cut by 6 bases, the J end by 4 bases, with 3 bases between. The CDR3 DNA is TGTGCCAGCAGCCGAGAGACCCAGTACTTC. This translates into CASSRETQYF. The full variable domain, in which reference TRBV28 and TRBJ2-5 provide the parts outside the CDR3, is DVKVTQSSRYLVKRTGEKVFLECVQDMDHENMFWYRQDPGLGLRLIYFSYDVKMKEKGDIPEGYSVSREKKERFSLILESASTNQTSMYLCASSRETQYFGPGTRLLVL.